This entry lists 9 T cell receptor beta chains sequenced from one sample in a study of OX40 agonist ivuxolimab in advanced cancers. The protocol was immunoSEQ multiplex PCR, while the TCRdb copy is restricted to in-frame clones and leaves out a portion. In the table there are around 41,000 clones, roughly 80% of which are singletons. Sample: CD4+ or CD8+ T cells sorted from blood, taken in a trial of the OX40 agonist ivuxolimab. The receptors come from an adult with an advanced solid tumor such as melanoma, head and neck, liver or kidney cancer.

The chain is built from TRBV28 and TRBJ1-5; D possibly corresponds to TRBD1 (5 bases). V was clipped by 9 bases and J by 5 bases, with 14 bases between them. Germline values: CDR1 MDHEN, CDR2 SYDVKM. This CDR3 contains 13 residues. For the CDR3, the DNA is TGTGCCAGTTACTCTCGGGGGGATCAGCCCCAGCATTTT. It codes for CASYSRGDQPQHF.

This chain's CDR3 is CASSFGGDSYNEQFF. The DNA of the CDR3 is TGTGCCAGCAGCTTCGGAGGGGATTCCTACAATGAGCAGTTCTTC. The J gene is TRBJ2-1, the V gene TRBV11-3; the D gene is possibly TRBD2 (6 bases). Germline V CDR1 and CDR2: SGHNT, YENEEA. This CDR3 is built from 15 residues. Trimming shortened V by 3 bases and J by 1 base, and 10 bases separated the two germline ends.

V and J are TRBV20-1 and TRBJ1-1; no definite D call. Germline V gene lookup returns CDR1 DFQATT and CDR2 SNEGSKA (reference sequence). Trimming took 5 bases from V and 10 from J, leaving 14 bases between them. The CDR3 runs to 11 residues. CDR3: CSADRDSGAFF. CDR3 in DNA: TGCAGTGCTGATAGAGATTCGGGAGCTTTCTTT.

The chain couples TRBV28 to TRBJ2-1; D is ambiguous. Germline V gene data show CDR1 as MDHEN and CDR2 as SYDVKM. The CDR3 extends over 13 amino acids. Trimming cost V 6 bases and J 7 bases, with 13 bases left between them. The DNA for the CDR3 is TGTGCCAGCAGCCCTGCCCTAGAGAATGAGCAGTTCTTC. This translates into CASSPALENEQFF.

This chain joins TRBV6-1 and TRBJ1-5; D not certain. Trimming cost V 3 bases and J 0 bases, with 12 bases left between them. CDR3 length equals 16 residues. Germline V lookup: CDR1 MNHNS, CDR2 SASEGT. The CDR3 coding sequence is TGTGCCAGCAGTGACCACGGACTGTATAGCAATCAGCCCCAGCATTTT. Translated: CASSDHGLYSNQPQHF.

This chain connects TRBV7-9 to TRBJ1-4; TRBD1 matches at 8 bases. CDR1 is SEHNR, CDR2 FQNEAQ, per germline (reference sequence). The V segment lost 5 bases and the J segment 8 bases; nucleotides outside the gene matches: 4. The CDR3 has 13 amino acids. The CDR3 DNA is TGTGCCAGCAGCGGGACAGGCGGGGAAAAACTGTTTTTT. Its translation: CASSGTGGEKLFF.

This sequence joins TRBV10-2 and TRBJ2-1; no reliable D call. From germline, CDR1 is WSHSY and CDR2 SAAADI. The V gene lost 3 bases and the J gene lost 6 bases, with 12 bases spanning the gap. The CDR3 loop spans 14 amino acids. The CDR3 DNA reads as TGCGCCAGCAGTGACCGAGCGCGCACCAATGAGCAGTTCTTC. It translates to CASSDRARTNEQFF.

CDR3 amino acids: CASRADRMNTEAFF. The CDR3 coding sequence is TGTGCCAGTAGGGCAGATCGAATGAACACTGAAGCTTTCTTT. V gene TRBV19 combines with J gene TRBJ1-1; no definite D call. With 6 bases removed from V and 0 bases from J, the gap between germline ends came to 11 bases. There are 14 residues in the CDR3. CDR1 LNHDA and CDR2 SQIVND come from the germline V gene (reference sequence).

Only one count was recorded for this clone. The J gene is TRBJ2-3, the V gene TRBV30; a weak D match, TRBD1 (6 bases). This CDR3 has 18 residues. Germline loops: CDR1 GTSNPN, CDR2 SVGIG (reference sequence). V was shortened by 5 bases and J by 8 bases, with 32 bases between the two germline ends. Here the CDR3 DNA reads TGTGCCTGGGGGCGGCCCTCCCCCCGGGACACTGTGTACAGTACGCAGTATTTT. Its translation is CAWGRPSPRDTVYSTQYF. Complete variable domain (other parts from reference TRBV30 and TRBJ2-3): SQTIHQWPATLVQPVGSPLSLECTVEGTSNPNLYWYRQAAGRGLQLLFYSVGIGQISSEVPQNLSASRPQDRQFILSSKKLLLSDSGFYLCAWGRPSPRDTVYSTQYFGPGTRLTVL.